The 20 T cell receptor beta chains below were found in one sample sequenced in a study of T cell responses to AZD1222 COVID-19 vaccine. Repertoires were generated with immunoSEQ multiplex PCR, while TCRdb's copy carries only in-frame clones and drops some. Of about 120,000 clones in the sample, about 91% are singletons; the top ten hold about 10%. The input for sequencing was peripheral blood, taken on day 0 of AZD1222 vaccination. These receptors were obtained from an adult in good health.

The V gene is TRBV20-1, the J gene TRBJ1-1; D might be TRBD1 (5 bases). The CDR3 contains 9 residues. The germline V gene has CDR1 DFQATT and CDR2 SNEGSKA (reference sequence). CDR3 loop: CRPSGVTFF. In DNA, the CDR3 is TGCAGGCCCTCGGGGGTGACTTTCTTT.

The chain couples TRBV6-4 to TRBJ1-5; D may be TRBD1 (5 bases). Trimming removed 5 bases from V and 5 bases from J, with 10 bases in between. This CDR3 has 13 residues. Germline V gene lookup returns CDR1 MRHNA and CDR2 SNTAGT. The CDR3 spells CASSQQADQPQHF. The CDR3 DNA reads TGTGCCAGCAGTCAACAGGCTGATCAGCCCCAGCATTTT.

The chain employs TRBV14 and TRBJ2-3; D gene uncertain. Per germline, CDR1 SGHDN and CDR2 FVKESK. V was cut by 2 bases and J by 2 bases, with 5 bases left in between. The CDR3 totals 13 residues. The DNA for the CDR3 is TGTGCCAGCAGCCAACTTGTCACAGATACGCAGTATTTT. Translation: CASSQLVTDTQYF.

The rearrangement uses TRBV6-2 or TRBV6-3 and TRBJ1-1; the D is unclear. From germline, CDR1 is MNHEY and CDR2 SVGEGT. Trimming removed 2 bases from V and 4 bases from J, with 23 bases in between. This CDR3 has 18 residues. The CDR3 nucleotides are TGTGCCAGCAGTTACAATCGAGGCGCCGTCAATCCGGGCACTGAAGCTTTCTTT. As protein: CASSYNRGAVNPGTEAFF.

The rearrangement uses TRBV7-8 and TRBJ1-4; TRBD1 might be the D (6 bases). Per germline, CDR1 SGHVS and CDR2 FQNEAQ. The CDR3 consists of 17 residues. The germline V and J ends were trimmed by 5 bases and 3 bases, with 19 bases remaining between them. The CDR3 loop reads CASSLSGAGGANEKLFF. The CDR3 nucleotides read TGTGCCAGCAGCCTCTCAGGGGCTGGCGGGGCTAATGAAAAACTGTTTTTT.

CDR3 amino acids: CASSLWGADSGSNTIYF. The CDR3 nucleotides read TGTGCCAGCAGTCTCTGGGGGGCCGATTCAGGGAGTAACACCATATATTTT. This chain uses TRBV28 with TRBJ1-3; maybe TRBD1 (6 bases). V dropped 5 bases and J dropped 7 bases, with 24 bases sitting between them. Germline V CDR1 and CDR2: MDHEN, SYDVKM. The CDR3 is 17 amino acids.

This clone was counted between two and nine times. The chain carries TRBV7-9 and TRBJ1-3; 7 bases line up with TRBD1. Germline V gene sequence: CDR1 SEHNR, CDR2 FQNEAQ (reference sequence). The CDR3 consists of 15 residues. The V and J ends lost 3 bases and 2 bases, in that order; junction bases with no gene match: 4. CDR3 residues: CASSFIQGTGNTIYF. CDR3 nucleotide sequence: TGTGCCAGCAGCTTCATACAGGGGACTGGAAACACCATATATTTT.

The rearrangement joins TRBV14 to TRBJ2-1; 10 bases match TRBD2. Per the germline V gene, CDR1 is SGHDN and CDR2 is FVKESK. The CDR3 consists of 17 residues. V lost 5 bases, J lost 3 bases, and 10 bases stayed unmatched. CDR3 sequence (DNA): TGTGCCAGCAGCACTCTAGCGGGGGTCTCTAACTACAATGAGCAGTTCTTC. Its translation: CASSTLAGVSNYNEQFF.

This rearrangement joins TRBV19 to TRBJ1-2; perhaps TRBD1 as D (5 bases). This CDR3 is 16 amino acids long. Deletions cut 5 bases from V and 2 bases from J, with 18 bases between. The germline gives CDR1 LNHDA, CDR2 SQIVND (reference sequence). CDR3: CASSWRRGRLNYGYTF. DNA of the CDR3: TGTGCCAGTAGTTGGCGGAGGGGCAGACTAAACTATGGCTACACCTTC.

The chain is built from TRBV5-4 and TRBJ1-2; 11 nucleotides agree with TRBD1. This CDR3 region has 17 residues. V dropped 0 bases and J dropped 5; count of bases not matched to a gene: 9. Germline V gene sequence: CDR1 SGHNT, CDR2 YYREEE (reference sequence). CDR3: CASSLASGQGASYGYTF. DNA of the CDR3: TGTGCCAGCAGCTTGGCCTCCGGACAGGGGGCGAGTTATGGCTACACCTTC.

The CDR3 reads CASSYDSGTSYGYTF. The DNA of the CDR3 is TGTGCCAGCAGTTACGATTCAGGGACGAGCTATGGCTACACCTTC. The chain is built from TRBV6-5 and TRBJ1-2, with D possibly TRBD1 on 5 matching bases. In germline, CDR1 is MNHEY, CDR2 SVGAGI. V shed 2 bases and J shed 4 bases, with 14 bases lying between them. The CDR3 spans 15 residues.

This chain links TRBV7-9 with TRBJ1-5; 7 bases are a match to TRBD1. Per the germline V gene, CDR1 is SEHNR and CDR2 is FQNEAQ (reference sequence). The CDR3 totals 14 residues. Trimming cost V 10 bases and J 5 bases; bases outside gene matches: 11. The CDR3 region is CAKFGQALHQPQHF. In DNA, the CDR3 is TGTGCCAAATTTGGACAGGCCCTCCATCAGCCCCAGCATTTT.

The chain joins TRBV28 to TRBJ2-7; 7 bases line up with TRBD1. CDR3 length equals 14 residues. CDR1 and CDR2 from the germline V gene are MDHEN and SYDVKM. With V trimmed by 6 bases and J by 4 bases, 9 bases remained unmatched. The CDR3 protein is CASRPGTALYEQYF. CDR3 sequence (DNA): TGTGCCAGCAGGCCCGGGACAGCCCTATACGAGCAGTACTTC.

This chain uses TRBV9 with TRBJ2-2; no firm D call. Trimming pared 0 bases from V and 6 bases from J, leaving 3 bases between. There are 12 residues in the CDR3. Germline values: CDR1 SGDLS, CDR2 YYNGEE. In nucleotides, the CDR3 is TGTGCCAGCAGCGTAGATCCCGGGGAGCTGTTTTTT. Its translation is CASSVDPGELFF. Full variable domain (rest looked up from reference TRBV9 and TRBJ2-2): DSGVTQTPKHLITATGQRVTLRCSPRSGDLSVYWYQQSLDQGLQFLIQYYNGEERAKGNILERFSAQQFPDLHSELNLSSLELGDSALYFCASSVDPGELFFGEGSRLTVL.

The chain recombines TRBV3-1 (or the pseudogene TRBV3-2) with TRBJ1-6; 7 nucleotides line up with TRBD1. V lost 2 bases and J lost 9; bases outside the gene matches: 10. Germline assignment: CDR1 LGHDT and CDR2 YNNKEL (reference sequence). This CDR3 has 16 amino acids. CDR3 loop: CASSQQGQVLGSPLHF. DNA of the CDR3: TGTGCCAGCAGCCAACAAGGACAGGTTCTGGGTTCACCCCTCCACTTT.

The V and J genes are TRBV6-2 or TRBV6-3 and TRBJ1-1, with a possible D match to TRBD1 (6 bases). V lost 5 bases to trimming and J lost 1 base, with 14 bases between them. The CDR3 has 15 residues. Germline CDR1 and CDR2: MNHEY and SVGEGT. The CDR3 region is CASSKRQAANTEAFF. CDR3 sequence (DNA): TGTGCCAGCAGTAAGAGACAGGCAGCGAACACTGAAGCTTTCTTT.

V and J are TRBV11-3 and TRBJ2-3; the D is unclear. The CDR3 is 14 residues long. V lost 5 bases and J 0 bases, leaving 9 bases between the germline ends. CDR1 is SGHNT, CDR2 YENEEA, per germline. The CDR3 bases are TGTGCCAGCAGCGGCCCCCCAAGCACAGATACGCAGTATTTT. It encodes CASSGPPSTDTQYF.

This chain joins TRBV6-5 and TRBJ1-6; 9 bases are a match to TRBD1. CDR3 length equals 14 residues. V dropped 3 bases and J dropped 7; count of bases not matched to a gene: 1. Germline values: CDR1 MNHEY, CDR2 SVGAGI. The CDR3 reads CASSYDRGNSPLHF. CDR3 sequence (DNA): TGTGCCAGCAGTTATGACAGGGGGAATTCACCCCTCCACTTT.

The table lists this clone with a few counts. The J gene is TRBJ1-4, the V gene TRBV30, with D possibly TRBD1 on 6 matching bases. Trimming pared 2 bases from V and 0 bases from J, leaving 13 bases between. The CDR3 consists of 16 residues. Germline-derived CDR1 and CDR2 are GTSNPN and SVGIG (reference sequence). The CDR3 DNA reads TGTGCCTGGAGTTCGAGGGGGGGACCAACTAATGAAAAACTGTTTTTT. Its protein is CAWSSRGGPTNEKLFF.

The rearrangement uses TRBV5-6 and TRBJ1-3, with 8 positions matching TRBD1. This CDR3 contains 18 residues. V trimming: 0 bases; J trimming: 0 bases; junction bases outside the gene matches: 8. Per the germline V gene, CDR1 is SGHDT and CDR2 is YYEEEE. Here the CDR3 reads CASSLVGTGHLSGNTIYF. The CDR3, as DNA: TGTGCCAGCAGCTTGGTAGGGACAGGCCACCTCTCTGGAAACACCATATATTTT.